The rows below give T cell receptor beta chains drawn from one sample of a study of CD8 T cells in ankylosing spondylitis. TCRdb fed the 5' RACE reads into MiXCR, producing one record per CDR3 protein. The sample has about 140,000 distinct CDR3 sequences, 7.3% seen once. The sequenced material came from blood, either unsorted or a sorted T cell fraction (not recorded which). Receptor source: a female donor with ankylosing spondylitis or in good health (not recorded which). CDR3s include the opening cysteine and the closing phenylalanine or tryptophan. A D gene is named only where the DNA matches it firmly. Part of the rows lack a size; the others show once, few, many or a class for expanded clones.

>TRBV18|TRBJ2-7|many|-|13
TGTGCCAGCTCGTTTTCGGGGGTCCAGGAGCAGTACTTC
CASSFSGVQEQYF
>TRBV7-9|TRBJ1-1|-|-|14
TGTGCCAGCAGCCCGGGGCTCCCGAACACTGAAGCTTTCTTT
CASSPGLPNTEAFF
>TRBV12-3/TRBV12-4|TRBJ1-2|many|TRBD1|13
TGTGCCAGCAACCCGAGGACAGGGGGTGGCTACACCTTC
CASNPRTGGGYTF
>TRBV20-1|TRBJ1-6|many|-|13
TGCAGTGCTAGTGGTGACACAAATTCACCCCTCCACTTT
CSASGDTNSPLHF
>TRBV19|TRBJ2-7|many|TRBD1|15
TGTGCCAGTAGGGCAGGGGGCCCGCCAGACTACGAGCAGTACTTC
CASRAGGPPDYEQYF
>TRBV10-3|TRBJ2-7|many|-|16
TGTGCCATCAGTGAGTCTCGGGGCCGCGGATCGGACGAGCAGTACTTC
CAISESRGRGSDEQYF
>TRBV27|TRBJ1-5|many|TRBD1|14
TGTGCCAGCAGTTCGGGGACAGGGTACGGTCCCCAGCATTTT
CASSSGTGYGPQHF
>TRBV5-1|TRBJ1-4|many|-|15
TGCGCCAGCAGCCCGGGCGGACAAATTAATGAAAAACTGTTTTTT
CASSPGGQINEKLFF
>TRBV6-5|TRBJ2-1|many|-|13
TGTGCCAGCAGTTCGGGGGCCGTTCGCCGAATGTTCTTC
CASSSGAVRRMFF
>TRBV12-3/TRBV12-4|TRBJ1-2|many|-|12
TGTGCCAGCACCGAAGCCCCAGCTGGCTACACCTTC
CASTEAPAGYTF
>TRBV4-3|TRBJ2-1|many|-|15
TGCGCCAGCAGCCAAGATCAGGGACCATACAATGAGCAGTTCTTC
CASSQDQGPYNEQFF
>TRBV20-1|TRBJ2-7|many|-|13
TGCAGTGCTAGTGATGGGGCAGCCTACGAGCAGTACTTC
CSASDGAAYEQYF
>TRBV5-1|TRBJ1-6|-|-|14
TGCGCCAGCAGCTTGGGTTGGGATAATTCACCCCTCCACTTT
CASSLGWDNSPLHF
>TRBV7-2|TRBJ1-3|-|TRBD1|14
TGTGCCAGCAGCTTAGGGGGACAGGGCCTTTCCATATATTTT
CASSLGGQGLSIYF
>TRBV11-2|TRBJ1-1|many|-|13
TGTGCCAGCAGCTTACAGGGGAGGACTGAAGCTTTCTTT
CASSLQGRTEAFF
>TRBV4-1|TRBJ2-5|many|-|14
TGCGCCAGCAGCCAAGAGGCAACCCAAGAGACCCAGTACTTC
CASSQEATQETQYF
>TRBV7-2|TRBJ1-1|few|TRBD1|16
TGTGCCAGCAGCTTAGTTGAGACAGGGGGCTGGACTGAAGCTTTCTTT
CASSLVETGGWTEAFF
>TRBV5-1|TRBJ1-1|few|TRBD1|17
TGCGCCAGCAGCCTGGGGCGAACCGGGACAGGGAACACTGAAGCTTTCTTT
CASSLGRTGTGNTEAFF
>TRBV19|TRBJ1-2|many|-|13
TGTGCCAGTAGAGAACAGGACTTGACTGGCTACACCTTC
CASREQDLTGYTF
>TRBV29-1|TRBJ2-3|-|-|13
TGCAGCGTTGGGGGGATCCACACAGATACGCAGTATTTT
CSVGGIHTDTQYF
>TRBV28|TRBJ2-6|many|-|14
TGTGCCAGCGACCAGACCTCTGGGGCCAACGTCCTGACTTTC
CASDQTSGANVLTF
>TRBV5-1|TRBJ2-7|many|-|14
TGCGCCAGCAGCTTGAAAAAGGGGCAAGGCGAGCAGTACTTC
CASSLKKGQGEQYF
>TRBV5-5|TRBJ1-2|few|-|12
TGTGCCAGCAGCCCAGGGGTTAGTGGCTACACCTTC
CASSPGVSGYTF
>TRBV14|TRBJ2-4|many|-|17
TGTGCCAGCAGCCAAGGGGAAGGACGGAACCTCAAAAACATTCAGTACTTC
CASSQGEGRNLKNIQYF
>TRBV7-9|TRBJ2-3|few|TRBD2|17
TGTGCCAGCAGCCCCGAAACCCCTAGCGGAAGCACAGATACGCAGTATTTT
CASSPETPSGSTDTQYF
>TRBV5-1|TRBJ2-1|many|-|13
TGCGCCAGCAGCAGGGGCCAAGACAATGAGCAGTTCTTC
CASSRGQDNEQFF
>TRBV12-3/TRBV12-4|TRBJ2-1|many|-|15
TGTGCCAGCAGTCGTCCCCTGGGGCCAAACAATGAGCAGTTCTTC
CASSRPLGPNNEQFF
>TRBV7-9|TRBJ1-2|few|TRBD1|17
TGTGCCAGCAGCTTGGCCGGGACAGGGGGCGCTTTAGGTGGCTACACCTTC
CASSLAGTGGALGGYTF
>TRBV12-3/TRBV12-4|TRBJ1-5|many|-|13
TGTGCCAGCGTTGGACTGCCCAATCAGCCCCAGCATTTT
CASVGLPNQPQHF
>TRBV6-5|TRBJ2-7|many|-|16
TGTGCCAGCAGTTACCGGACATTCAGAGGGACCTACGAGCAGTACTTC
CASSYRTFRGTYEQYF
>TRBV6-2/TRBV6-3|TRBJ2-3|many|TRBD2|17
TGTGCCAGCAGGATACCGGGACTAGCAGTCAGCACAGATACGCAGTATTTT
CASRIPGLAVSTDTQYF
>TRBV5-1|TRBJ2-1|-|TRBD2|17
TGCGCCAGCAGCTTTGTTAGCGGGGGAGCTCCCTACAATGAGCAGTTCTTC
CASSFVSGGAPYNEQFF
>TRBV7-9|TRBJ2-1|many|-|12
TGTGCCCCGGGGGCGGAGTCGAATGAGCAGTTCTTC
CAPGAESNEQFF
>TRBV7-8|TRBJ2-5|many|-|13
TGTGCCAGCAGCAAGACAGTGCAAGAGACCCAGTACTTC
CASSKTVQETQYF
>TRBV5-6|TRBJ1-5|many|-|16
TGTGCCAGCAGCTTGTGGGGGGCTTCGAGCAATCAGCCCCAGCATTTT
CASSLWGASSNQPQHF
>TRBV5-1|TRBJ2-6|many|-|15
TGCGCCAGCAGTCGGGCAACAATGGGGGCCAACGTCCTGACTTTC
CASSRATMGANVLTF
>TRBV20-1|TRBJ2-1|many|TRBD1|16
TGCAGTGCACAGACACGGAGGACAGGGGCCTACAATGAGCAGTTCTTC
CSAQTRRTGAYNEQFF
>TRBV29-1|TRBJ2-7|many|-|15
TGCAGCGTTGAAGATGTAGTTTGGGGGATCCACGAGCAGTACTTC
CSVEDVVWGIHEQYF
>TRBV5-6|TRBJ2-3|many|-|19
-
CASSSSTSGGGFLADTQYF
>TRBV12-3/TRBV12-4|TRBJ2-5|many|TRBD1|14
TGTGCCAGCAGTTATACAGGGGCCCAAGAGACCCAGTACTTC
CASSYTGAQETQYF
>TRBV11-2|TRBJ2-5|many|TRBD2|18
TGTGCCAGCAGCTTAGAGGGACTAGCGGGGATTTACCAAGAGACCCAGTACTTC
CASSLEGLAGIYQETQYF
>TRBV18|TRBJ1-4|many|-|16
TGTGCCAGCTCACCGGTCGTGGGGGCCGTTTCTGAAAAACTGTTTTTT
CASSPVVGAVSEKLFF
>TRBV20-1|TRBJ2-7|many|-|12
TGCAGTGCAGCGACGAGGGGGAACGAGCAGTACTTC
CSAATRGNEQYF
>TRBV6-2/TRBV6-3|TRBJ2-6|-|TRBD2|17
TGTGCCAGCAGTTACCTCGGACTAGGCTCTGGGGCCAACGTCCTGACTTTC
CASSYLGLGSGANVLTF
>TRBV7-8|TRBJ1-1|many|-|14
TGTGCCAGCAGCTTATGGGGGCGGAACACTGAAGCTTTCTTT
CASSLWGRNTEAFF
>TRBV7-8|TRBJ2-1|many|-|15
TGTGCCAGCAGCTTAGCTCTAGCCATGGGCAATGAGCAGTTCTTC
CASSLALAMGNEQFF
>TRBV5-1|TRBJ2-2|few|-|15
TGCGCCAGCAGCTCGAACACAGGGTTCCCCGGGGAGCTGTTTTTT
CASSSNTGFPGELFF
>TRBV19|TRBJ1-1|many|-|16
TGTGCCAGTAGTCCCCGAGGGGTCCGACCGAACACTGAAGCTTTCTTT
CASSPRGVRPNTEAFF
>TRBV5-1|TRBJ1-2|many|-|15
TGCGCCAGCAGCTTGGTGGCAGTAGCTAACTATGGCTACACCTTC
CASSLVAVANYGYTF